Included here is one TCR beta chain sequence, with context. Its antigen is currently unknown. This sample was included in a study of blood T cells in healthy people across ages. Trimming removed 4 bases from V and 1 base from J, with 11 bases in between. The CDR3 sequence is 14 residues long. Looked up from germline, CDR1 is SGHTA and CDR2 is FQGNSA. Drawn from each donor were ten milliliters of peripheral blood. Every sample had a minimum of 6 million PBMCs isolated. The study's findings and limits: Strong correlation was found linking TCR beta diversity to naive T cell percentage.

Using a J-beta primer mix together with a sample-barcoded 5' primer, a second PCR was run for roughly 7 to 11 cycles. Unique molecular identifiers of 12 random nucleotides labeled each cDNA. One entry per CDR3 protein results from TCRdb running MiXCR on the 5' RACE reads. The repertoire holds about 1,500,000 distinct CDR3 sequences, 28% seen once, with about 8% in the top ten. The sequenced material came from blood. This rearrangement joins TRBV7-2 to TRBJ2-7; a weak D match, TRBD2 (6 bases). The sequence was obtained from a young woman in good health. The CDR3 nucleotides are TGTGCCAGCAGCTGGGACTTCTCGTCCTACGAGCAGTACTTC. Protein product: CASSWDFSSYEQYF.